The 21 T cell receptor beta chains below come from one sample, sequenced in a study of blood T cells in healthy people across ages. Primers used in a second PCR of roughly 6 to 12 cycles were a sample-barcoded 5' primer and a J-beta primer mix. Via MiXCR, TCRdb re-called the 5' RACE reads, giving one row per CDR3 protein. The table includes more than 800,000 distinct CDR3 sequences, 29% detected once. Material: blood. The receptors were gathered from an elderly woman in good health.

This chain's CDR3 is CASSPAGGLLSGNTIYF. In nucleotides, the CDR3 is TGTGCCAGTAGTCCCGCTGGGGGGCTCCTCTCTGGAAACACCATATATTTT. The chain recombines TRBV19 with TRBJ1-3, with D possibly matching TRBD1 (6 bases). Germline CDR1 is LNHDA and CDR2 is SQIVND (reference sequence). V was clipped by 5 bases and J by 0 bases, with 17 bases between them. CDR3 length equals 17 residues.

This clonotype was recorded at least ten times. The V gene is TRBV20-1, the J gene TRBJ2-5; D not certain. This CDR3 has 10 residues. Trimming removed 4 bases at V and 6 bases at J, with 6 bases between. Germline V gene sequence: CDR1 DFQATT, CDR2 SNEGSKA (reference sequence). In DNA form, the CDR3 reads TGCAGTGCTATTAGCAAGACCCAGTACTTC. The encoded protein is CSAISKTQYF.

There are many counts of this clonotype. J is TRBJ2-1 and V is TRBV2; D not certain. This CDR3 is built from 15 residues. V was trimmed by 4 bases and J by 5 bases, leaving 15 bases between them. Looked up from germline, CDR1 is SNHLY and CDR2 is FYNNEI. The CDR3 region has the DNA TGTGCCAGCAGTGCGGTTTGGGGTGGGGACAATGAGCAGTTCTTC. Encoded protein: CASSAVWGGDNEQFF.

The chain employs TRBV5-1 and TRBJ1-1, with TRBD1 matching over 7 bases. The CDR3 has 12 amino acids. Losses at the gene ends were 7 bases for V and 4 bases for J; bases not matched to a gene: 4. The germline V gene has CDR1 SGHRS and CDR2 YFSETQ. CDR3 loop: CASGTEVTEAFF. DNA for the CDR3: TGCGCCAGCGGGACAGAGGTCACTGAAGCTTTCTTT.

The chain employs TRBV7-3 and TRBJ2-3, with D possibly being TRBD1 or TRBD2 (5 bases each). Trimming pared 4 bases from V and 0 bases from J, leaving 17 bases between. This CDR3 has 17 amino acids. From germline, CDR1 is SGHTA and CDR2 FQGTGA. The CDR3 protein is CASSSNGALVSTDTQYF. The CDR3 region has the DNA TGTGCCAGCAGCTCGAACGGGGCCCTTGTAAGCACAGATACGCAGTATTTT.

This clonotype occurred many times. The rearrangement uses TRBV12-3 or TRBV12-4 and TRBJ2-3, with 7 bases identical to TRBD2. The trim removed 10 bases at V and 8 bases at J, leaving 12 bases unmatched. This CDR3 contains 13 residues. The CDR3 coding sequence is TGTGCCACCGCCCTGGCCGGGGGGTTTACGCAGTATTTT. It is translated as CATALAGGFTQYF.

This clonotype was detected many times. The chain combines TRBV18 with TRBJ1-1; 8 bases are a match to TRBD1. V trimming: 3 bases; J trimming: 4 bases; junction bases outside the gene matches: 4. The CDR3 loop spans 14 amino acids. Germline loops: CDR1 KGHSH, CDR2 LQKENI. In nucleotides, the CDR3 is TGTGCCAGCTCACCGGCCGGGACAGGCACTGAAGCTTTCTTT. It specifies CASSPAGTGTEAFF.

The CDR3 loop reads CASSPSGTGSGELFF. CDR3 sequence (DNA): TGTGCCAGCAGCCCCTCAGGGACAGGGTCCGGGGAGCTGTTTTTT. This sequence joins TRBV7-2 and TRBJ2-2; 9 bases are a match to TRBD1. The CDR3 totals 15 residues. V trimming: 5 bases; J trimming: 6 bases; junction bases outside the gene matches: 7. The germline CDR1 and CDR2 sequences are SGHTA and FQGNSA.

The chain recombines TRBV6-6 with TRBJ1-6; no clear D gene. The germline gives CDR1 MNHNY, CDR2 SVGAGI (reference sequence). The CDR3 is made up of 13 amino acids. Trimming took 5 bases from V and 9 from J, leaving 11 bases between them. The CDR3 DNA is TGTGCCAGCAGTGCACCTAACAGTTCACCCCTCCACTTT. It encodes CASSAPNSSPLHF.

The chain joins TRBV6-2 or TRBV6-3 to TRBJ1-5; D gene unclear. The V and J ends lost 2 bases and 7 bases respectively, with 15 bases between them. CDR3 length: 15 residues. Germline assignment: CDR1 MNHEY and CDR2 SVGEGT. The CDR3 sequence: CASSYVQGPGQPQHF. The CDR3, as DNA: TGTGCCAGCAGTTACGTCCAAGGTCCGGGACAGCCCCAGCATTTT.

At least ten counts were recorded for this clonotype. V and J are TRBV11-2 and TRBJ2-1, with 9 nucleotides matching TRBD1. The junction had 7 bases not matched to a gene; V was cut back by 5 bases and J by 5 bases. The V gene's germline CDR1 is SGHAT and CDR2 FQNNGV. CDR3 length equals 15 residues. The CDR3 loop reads CASSAWTGDNNEQFF. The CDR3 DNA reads TGTGCCAGCAGCGCCTGGACAGGGGATAACAATGAGCAGTTCTTC.

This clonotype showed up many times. The CDR3 is CASSQELVGAGFTDTQYF. The CDR3 region has the DNA TGCGCCAGCAGCCAAGAACTCGTCGGCGCTGGCTTCACAGATACGCAGTATTTT. The chain is built from TRBV4-3 and TRBJ2-3; D remains ambiguous. The CDR3 length is 18 residues. Trimming left V 0 bases short and J 2 bases short, with 18 bases between. Germline lookup yields CDR1 LGHNA and CDR2 YSLEER.

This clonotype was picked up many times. The CDR3 sequence is CAISGSGQGNEQYF. Written as DNA, the CDR3 is TGTGCCATCAGTGGATCGGGACAGGGAAACGAGCAGTACTTC. The J gene is TRBJ2-7, the V gene TRBV10-3; 9 bases are shared with TRBD1. The CDR3 consists of 14 residues. The trim removed 4 bases at V and 5 bases at J, leaving 6 bases unmatched. CDR1 is ENHRY, CDR2 SYGVKD, per germline.

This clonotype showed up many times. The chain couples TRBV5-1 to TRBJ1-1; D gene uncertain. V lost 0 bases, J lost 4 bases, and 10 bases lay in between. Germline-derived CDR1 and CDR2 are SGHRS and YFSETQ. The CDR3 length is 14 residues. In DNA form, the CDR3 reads TGCGCCAGCAGCTTGGGAGGGTCGAGCACTGAAGCTTTCTTT. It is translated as CASSLGGSSTEAFF. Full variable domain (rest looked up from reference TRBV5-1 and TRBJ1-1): KAGVTQTPRYLIKTRGQQVTLSCSPISGHRSVSWYQQTPGQGLQFLFEYFSETQRNKGNFPGRFSGRQFSNSRSEMNVSTLELGDSALYLCASSLGGSSTEAFFGQGTRLTVV.

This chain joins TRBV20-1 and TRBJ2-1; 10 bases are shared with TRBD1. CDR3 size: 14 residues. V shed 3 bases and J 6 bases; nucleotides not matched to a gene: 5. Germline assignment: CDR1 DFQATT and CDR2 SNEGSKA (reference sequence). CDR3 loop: CSASLGQGFNEQFF. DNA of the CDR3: TGCAGTGCTAGTTTGGGACAGGGGTTCAATGAGCAGTTCTTC.

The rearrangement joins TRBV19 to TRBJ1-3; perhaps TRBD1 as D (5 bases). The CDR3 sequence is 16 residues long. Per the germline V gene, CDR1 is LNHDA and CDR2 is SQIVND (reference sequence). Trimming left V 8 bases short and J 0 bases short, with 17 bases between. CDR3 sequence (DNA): TGTGCCAGTTGGGACCTTTCCGGCCTCTCTGGAAACACCATATATTTT. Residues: CASWDLSGLSGNTIYF.

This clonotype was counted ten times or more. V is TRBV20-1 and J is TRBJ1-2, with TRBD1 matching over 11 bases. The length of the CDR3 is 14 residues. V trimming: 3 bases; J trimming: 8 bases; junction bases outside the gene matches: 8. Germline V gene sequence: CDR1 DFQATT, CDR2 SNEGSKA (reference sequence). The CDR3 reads CSASLTGTGGGYTF. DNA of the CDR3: TGCAGTGCTAGCCTTACCGGGACAGGGGGAGGCTACACCTTC.

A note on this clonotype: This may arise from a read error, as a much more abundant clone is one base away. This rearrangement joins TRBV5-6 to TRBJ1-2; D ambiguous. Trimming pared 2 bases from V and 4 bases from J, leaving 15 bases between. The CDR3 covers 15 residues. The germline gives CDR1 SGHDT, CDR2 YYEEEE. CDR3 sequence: CASSFGPFGAYGYTF. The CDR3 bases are TGTGCCAGCAGCTTCGGCCCCTTCGGAGCCTATGGCTACACCTTC.

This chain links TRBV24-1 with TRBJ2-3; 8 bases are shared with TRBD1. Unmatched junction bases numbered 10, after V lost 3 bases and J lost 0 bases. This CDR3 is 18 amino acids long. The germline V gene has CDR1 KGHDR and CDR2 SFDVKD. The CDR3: CATSDQPQGAPSTDTQYF. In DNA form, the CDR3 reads TGTGCCACCAGTGATCAGCCCCAGGGGGCACCTAGCACAGATACGCAGTATTTT.

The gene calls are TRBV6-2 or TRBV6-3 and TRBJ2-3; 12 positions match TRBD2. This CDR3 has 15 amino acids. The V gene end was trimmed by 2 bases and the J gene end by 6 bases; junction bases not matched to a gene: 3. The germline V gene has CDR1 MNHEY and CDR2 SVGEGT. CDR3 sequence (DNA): TGTGCCAGCAGTTACCTAGCGGGGGGGTCGGATACGCAGTATTTT. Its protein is CASSYLAGGSDTQYF.

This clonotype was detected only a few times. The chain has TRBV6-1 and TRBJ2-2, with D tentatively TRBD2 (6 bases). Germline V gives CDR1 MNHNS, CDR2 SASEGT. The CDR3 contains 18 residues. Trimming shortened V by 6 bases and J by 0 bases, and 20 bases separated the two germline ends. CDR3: CASSLRVMAGTNTGELFF. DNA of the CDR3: TGTGCCAGCAGCCTCCGCGTAATGGCGGGGACGAACACCGGGGAGCTGTTTTTT.